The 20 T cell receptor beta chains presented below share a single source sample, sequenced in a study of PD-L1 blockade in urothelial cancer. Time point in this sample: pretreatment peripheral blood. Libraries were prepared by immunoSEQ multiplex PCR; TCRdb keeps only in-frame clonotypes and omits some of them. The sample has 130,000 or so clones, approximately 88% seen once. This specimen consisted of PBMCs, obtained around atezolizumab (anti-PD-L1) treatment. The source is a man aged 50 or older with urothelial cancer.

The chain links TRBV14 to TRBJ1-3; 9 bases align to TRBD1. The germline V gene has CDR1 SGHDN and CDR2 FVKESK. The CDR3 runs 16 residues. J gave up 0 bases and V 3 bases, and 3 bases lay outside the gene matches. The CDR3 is CASSQTGGLSGNTIYF. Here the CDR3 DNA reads TGTGCCAGCAGCCAGACAGGGGGTCTCTCTGGAAACACCATATATTTT.

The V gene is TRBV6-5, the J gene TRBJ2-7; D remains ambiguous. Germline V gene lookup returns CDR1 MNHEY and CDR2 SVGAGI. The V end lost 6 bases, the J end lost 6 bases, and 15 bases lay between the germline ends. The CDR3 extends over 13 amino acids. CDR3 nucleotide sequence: TGTGCCAGCAGATTTCAGGATTTAAGCGAGCAGTACTTC. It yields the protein CASRFQDLSEQYF.

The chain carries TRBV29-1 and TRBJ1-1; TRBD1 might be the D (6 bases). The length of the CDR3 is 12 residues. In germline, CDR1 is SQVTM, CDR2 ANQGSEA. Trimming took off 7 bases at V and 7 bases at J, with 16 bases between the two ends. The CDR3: CSASTLGGEAFF. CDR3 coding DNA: TGCAGCGCTTCTACCTTAGGGGGTGAAGCTTTCTTT.

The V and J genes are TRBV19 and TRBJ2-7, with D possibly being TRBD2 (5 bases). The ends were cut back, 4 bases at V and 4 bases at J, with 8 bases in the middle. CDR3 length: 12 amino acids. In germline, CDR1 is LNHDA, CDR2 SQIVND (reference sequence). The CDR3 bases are TGTGCCAGTAGTACGGGATTTTACGAGCAGTACTTC. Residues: CASSTGFYEQYF.

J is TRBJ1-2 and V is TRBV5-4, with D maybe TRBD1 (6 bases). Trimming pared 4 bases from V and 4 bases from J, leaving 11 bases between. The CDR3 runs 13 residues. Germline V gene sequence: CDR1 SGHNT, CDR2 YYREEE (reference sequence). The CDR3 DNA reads TGTGCCAGCAGCACGGACAGCCCCTATGGCTACACCTTC. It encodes CASSTDSPYGYTF.

The CDR3 reads CASSLDRGLEKLFF. The DNA of the CDR3 is TGTGCCAGCAGCCTAGACAGGGGGCTTGAAAAACTGTTTTTT. The chain recombines TRBV7-8 with TRBJ1-4, with TRBD1 identical over 10 bases. The CDR3 covers 14 residues. The ends lost 5 bases at V and 7 bases at J; junction bases unmatched: 4. Germline CDR1 SGHVS, CDR2 FQNEAQ.

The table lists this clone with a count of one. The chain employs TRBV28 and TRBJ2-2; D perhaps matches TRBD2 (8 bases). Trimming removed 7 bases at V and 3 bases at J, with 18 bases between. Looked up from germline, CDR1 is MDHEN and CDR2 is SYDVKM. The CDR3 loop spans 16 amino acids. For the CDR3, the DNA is TGTGCCAGCACCCCCTCGGGAGGGGGCGACACCGGGGAGCTGTTTTTT. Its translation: CASTPSGGGDTGELFF.

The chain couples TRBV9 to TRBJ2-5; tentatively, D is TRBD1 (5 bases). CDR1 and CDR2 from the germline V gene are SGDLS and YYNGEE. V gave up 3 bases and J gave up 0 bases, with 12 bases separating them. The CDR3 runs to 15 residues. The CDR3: CASSAQATYQETQYF. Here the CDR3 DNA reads TGTGCCAGCAGCGCACAGGCCACCTACCAAGAGACCCAGTACTTC. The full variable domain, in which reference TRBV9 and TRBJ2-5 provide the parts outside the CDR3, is DSGVTQTPKHLITATGQRVTLRCSPRSGDLSVYWYQQSLDQGLQFLIQYYNGEERAKGNILERFSAQQFPDLHSELNLSSLELGDSALYFCASSAQATYQETQYFGPGTRLLVL.

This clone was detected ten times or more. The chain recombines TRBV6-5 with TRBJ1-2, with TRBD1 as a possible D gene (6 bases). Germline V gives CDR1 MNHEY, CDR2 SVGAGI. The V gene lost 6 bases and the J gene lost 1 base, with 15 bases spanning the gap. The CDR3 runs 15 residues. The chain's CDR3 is CASRPQGKLNYGYTF. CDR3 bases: TGTGCCAGCAGGCCACAGGGAAAGCTTAACTATGGCTACACCTTC.

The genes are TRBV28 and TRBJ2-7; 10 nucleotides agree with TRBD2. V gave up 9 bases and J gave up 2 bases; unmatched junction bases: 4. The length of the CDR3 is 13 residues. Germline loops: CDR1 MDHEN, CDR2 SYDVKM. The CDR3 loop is CASGLAEPYEQYF. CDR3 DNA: TGTGCCAGTGGACTAGCGGAGCCCTACGAGCAGTACTTC.

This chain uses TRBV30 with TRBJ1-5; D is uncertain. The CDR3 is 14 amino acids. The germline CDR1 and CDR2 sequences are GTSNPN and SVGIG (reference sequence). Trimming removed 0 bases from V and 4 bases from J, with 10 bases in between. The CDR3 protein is CAWSVGQRNQPQHF. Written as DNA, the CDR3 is TGTGCCTGGAGTGTAGGGCAGCGGAATCAGCCCCAGCATTTT.

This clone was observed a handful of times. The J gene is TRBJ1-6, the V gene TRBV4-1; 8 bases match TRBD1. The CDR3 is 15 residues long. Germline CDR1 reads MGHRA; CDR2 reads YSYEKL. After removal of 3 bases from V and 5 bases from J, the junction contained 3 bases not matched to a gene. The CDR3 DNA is TGCGCCAGCAGCCACACACAGGGGGATAATTCACCCCTCCACTTT. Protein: CASSHTQGDNSPLHF.

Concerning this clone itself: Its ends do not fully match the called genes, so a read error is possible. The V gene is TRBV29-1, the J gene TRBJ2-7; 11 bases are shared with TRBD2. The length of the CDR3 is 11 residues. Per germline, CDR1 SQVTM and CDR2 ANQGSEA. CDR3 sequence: CSVLLAGVHDF. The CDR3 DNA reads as TGCAGCGTGCTACTAGCGGGAGTACATGACTTC.

CDR3 nucleotide sequence: TGTGCCAGCAGGCTGGACAGGGCGGACAATCAGCCCCAGCATTTT. Its translation is CASRLDRADNQPQHF. The V gene is TRBV6-1, the J gene TRBJ1-5; 8 nucleotides match TRBD1. After removal of 6 bases from V and 3 bases from J, the junction contained 7 bases not matched to a gene. The CDR3 is 15 amino acids. The germline CDR1 and CDR2 sequences are MNHNS and SASEGT.

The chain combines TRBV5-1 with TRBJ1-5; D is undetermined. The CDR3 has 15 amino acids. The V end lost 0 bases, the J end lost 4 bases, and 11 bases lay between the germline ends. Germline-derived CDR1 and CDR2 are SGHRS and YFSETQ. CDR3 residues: CASSLGLSENQPQHF. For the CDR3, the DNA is TGCGCCAGCAGCTTGGGGTTGTCAGAAAATCAGCCCCAGCATTTT.

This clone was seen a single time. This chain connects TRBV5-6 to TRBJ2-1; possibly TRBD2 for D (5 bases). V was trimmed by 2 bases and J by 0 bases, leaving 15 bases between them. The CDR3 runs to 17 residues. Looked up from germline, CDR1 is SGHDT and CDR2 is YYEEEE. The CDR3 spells CASSFKSGPSSYNEQFF. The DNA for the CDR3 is TGTGCCAGCAGCTTTAAGAGCGGTCCGAGCTCCTACAATGAGCAGTTCTTC. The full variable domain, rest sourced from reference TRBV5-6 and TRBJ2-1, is DAGVTQSPTHLIKTRGQQVTLRCSPKSGHDTVSWYQQALGQGPQFIFQYYEEEERQRGNFPDRFSGHQFPNYSSELNVNALLLGDSALYLCASSFKSGPSSYNEQFFGPGTRLTVL.

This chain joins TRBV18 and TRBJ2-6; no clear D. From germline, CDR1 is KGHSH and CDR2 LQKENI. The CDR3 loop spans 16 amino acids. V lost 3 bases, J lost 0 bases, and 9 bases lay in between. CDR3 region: CASSPYENSGANVLTF. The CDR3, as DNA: TGTGCCAGCTCACCTTACGAGAACTCTGGGGCCAACGTCCTGACTTTC.

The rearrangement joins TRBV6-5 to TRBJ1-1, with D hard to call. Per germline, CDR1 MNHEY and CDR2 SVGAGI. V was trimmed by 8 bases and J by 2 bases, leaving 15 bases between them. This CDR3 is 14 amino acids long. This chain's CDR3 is CASAPFPGNTEAFF. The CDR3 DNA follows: TGTGCCAGCGCTCCCTTTCCGGGAAACACTGAAGCTTTCTTT.

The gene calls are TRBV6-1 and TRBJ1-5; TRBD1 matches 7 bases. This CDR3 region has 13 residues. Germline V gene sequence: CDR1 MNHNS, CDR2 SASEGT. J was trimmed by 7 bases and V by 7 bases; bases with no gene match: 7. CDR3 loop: CASITGAGQPQHF. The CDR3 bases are TGTGCCAGCATTACAGGGGCCGGGCAGCCCCAGCATTTT.

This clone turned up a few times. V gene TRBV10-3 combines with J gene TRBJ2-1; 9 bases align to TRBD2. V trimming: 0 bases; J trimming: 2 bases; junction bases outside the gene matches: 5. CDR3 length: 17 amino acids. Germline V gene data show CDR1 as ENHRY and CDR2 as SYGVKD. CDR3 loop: CAISESVAGGPYNEQFF. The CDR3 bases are TGTGCCATCAGTGAGTCGGTGGCGGGAGGGCCCTACAATGAGCAGTTCTTC.